This T cell receptor beta chain was recorded in a study of T cell responses to AZD1222 COVID-19 vaccine. Whole-study findings and limits: There were vaccine-associated CD4 TCRs across spike, dominant at 160-218 and 743-854. Increases in Spike-specific TCR breadth and depth were seen after two AZD1222 doses.

Measured with immunoSEQ multiplex PCR; TCRdb has only the in-frame clones, and not every one. The top ten clones hold approximately 9.2% of a sample with about 120,000 clones, about 90% of them seen once. With respect to this clone: Its antigen is undetermined.

Germline trimming cut 6 bases from V and 1 base from J; bases unmatched to any gene: 8. The CDR3 has 15 residues. The V gene's germline CDR1 is MNHEY and CDR2 SVGAGI. The sequencing used peripheral blood, collected on day 0 of AZD1222 vaccination. This TCR was recovered from an adult in good health. The chain employs TRBV6-5 and TRBJ1-1, with 7 bases that match TRBD1. The CDR3 protein is CASSHYGTANTEAFF. CDR3 DNA sequence: TGTGCCAGCAGCCATTACGGGACAGCGAACACTGAAGCTTTCTTT.